The 23 T cell receptor beta chains below were found in one sample sequenced in a study of identical twins. TCRdb reprocessed the 5' RACE reads via MiXCR and lists one record per CDR3 protein. This table has approximately 700,000 distinct CDR3 sequences, 15% to 20% appearing once. The same data also contributed to another study, on T cells expressing NK-cell markers.

Sequenced input: PBMCs. Receptors originate from a woman aged 18-30 years in good health.

This chain links TRBV5-1 with TRBJ1-1; 9 positions agree with TRBD1. Germline V CDR1 and CDR2: SGHRS, YFSETQ. This CDR3 has 17 residues. With V trimmed by 2 bases and J by 9 bases, 17 bases remained unmatched. The CDR3 DNA reads as TGCGCCAGCAGCTTTTCCGGGACAGGGACGGCTTTGAGTCAAGCTTTCTTT. The encoded protein is CASSFSGTGTALSQAFF.

The V gene is TRBV3-1, the J gene TRBJ2-5; D not resolved. The CDR3 is 13 amino acids. V shed 1 base and J shed 5 bases, with 8 bases lying between them. Looked up from germline, CDR1 is LGHDT and CDR2 is YNNKEL (reference sequence). CDR3 nucleotides: TGTGCCAGCAGCCAAGTTCGGGTGGAGACCCAGTACTTC. Residues: CASSQVRVETQYF.

In its sample, this clonotype was seen a few times. The chain has TRBV12-5 and TRBJ1-5; the D gene is possibly TRBD1 (5 bases). Per germline, CDR1 LGHNT and CDR2 FRNRAP. Trimming took 6 bases from V and 0 from J, leaving 15 bases between them. This CDR3 is built from 16 residues. CDR3 amino acids: CASGNRSGLSNQPQHF. The CDR3 nucleotides are TGTGCTAGTGGGAACAGATCAGGGCTTAGCAATCAGCCCCAGCATTTT. Complete variable domain (other parts from reference TRBV12-5 and TRBJ1-5): DARVTQTPRHKVTEMGQEVTMRCQPILGHNTVFWYRQTMMQGLELLAYFRNRAPLDDSGMPKDRFSAEMPDATLATLKIQPSEPRDSAVYFCASGNRSGLSNQPQHFGDGTRLSIL.

This clonotype has more than one count but fewer than ten. The V gene is TRBV27, the J gene TRBJ2-1; TRBD2 aligns across 14 bases. The CDR3 spans 19 residues. V shed 8 bases, J shed 7 bases, and the junction held 19 bases outside the gene matches. The germline CDR1 and CDR2 sequences are MNHEY and SMNVEV (reference sequence). The CDR3: CASGRSGLAGEGARNEQFF. The CDR3, as DNA: TGTGCCAGCGGCCGATCGGGACTAGCGGGAGAGGGGGCTAGAAATGAGCAGTTCTTC.

V is TRBV10-3 and J is TRBJ2-2; a weak D match, TRBD2 (5 bases). The germline gives CDR1 ENHRY, CDR2 SYGVKD. The CDR3 length is 16 residues. The germline V and J ends were trimmed by 0 bases and 3 bases, with 11 bases remaining between them. CDR3 amino acids: CAISESVRADTGELFF. DNA for the CDR3: TGTGCCATCAGTGAGTCGGTGCGGGCCGACACCGGGGAGCTGTTTTTT.

This clonotype was counted between two and nine times. V and J are TRBV7-9 and TRBJ1-6; TRBD1 matches 8 bases. This CDR3 is built from 16 residues. Germline V lookup: CDR1 SEHNR, CDR2 FQNEAQ (reference sequence). Trimming took 4 bases from V and 4 from J; bases not matched to a gene: 6. This chain's CDR3 is CASSSTTGVYNSPLHF. The CDR3 DNA reads as TGTGCCAGCAGCTCCACGACAGGGGTTTATAATTCACCCCTCCACTTT.

This rearrangement joins TRBV9 to TRBJ2-1; 12 nucleotides agree with TRBD1. The germline V gene encodes CDR1 SGDLS and CDR2 YYNGEE. With V trimmed by 0 bases and J by 7 bases, 5 bases remained unmatched. The CDR3 has 16 amino acids. The CDR3 region has the DNA TGTGCCAGCAGCGTAGGGGGGACAGGGGGCTGGAATGAGCAGTTCTTC. Residues: CASSVGGTGGWNEQFF.

The chain links TRBV20-1 to TRBJ2-1, with D tentatively TRBD1 (7 bases). The CDR3 contains 16 residues. Looked up from germline, CDR1 is DFQATT and CDR2 is SNEGSKA (reference sequence). V gave up 4 bases and J gave up 0 bases, with 16 bases separating them. The CDR3 is CSAIPSGGSSYNEQFF. Written as DNA, the CDR3 is TGCAGTGCTATCCCGTCAGGGGGGAGCTCCTACAATGAGCAGTTCTTC.

The V gene is TRBV20-1, the J gene TRBJ2-3, with D possibly TRBD2 on 5 matching bases. Per the germline V gene, CDR1 is DFQATT and CDR2 is SNEGSKA (reference sequence). CDR3 length: 15 residues. Trimming stripped 0 bases from V and 2 bases from J, with 12 bases between. The CDR3: CSARDQRNSTDTQYF. The CDR3 nucleotides read TGCAGTGCTAGAGATCAGCGGAACTCCACAGATACGCAGTATTTT.

In its sample, this clonotype was seen a few times. In DNA, the CDR3 is TGCGCCAGCAGTGAGGGGATGGCCAAAAACATTCAGTACTTC. Its translation is CASSEGMAKNIQYF. The rearrangement uses TRBV10-1 and TRBJ2-4; D is unresolved. The germline V gene has CDR1 WNHNN and CDR2 SYGVQD (reference sequence). The CDR3 is made up of 14 amino acids. Trimming removed 2 bases from V and 1 base from J, with 6 bases in between.

The chain recombines TRBV4-3 with TRBJ2-5, with TRBD2 identical over 8 bases. V lost 1 base to trimming and J lost 4 bases; unmatched junction nucleotides: 14. The CDR3 consists of 18 residues. CDR1 and CDR2 from the germline V gene are LGHNA and YSLEER. As DNA, the CDR3 is TGCGCCAGCAGCCAAGGACCTGCGGGGGGCGGGGGAGGAGAGACCCAGTACTTC. Its protein is CASSQGPAGGGGGETQYF.

This clonotype was counted many times. V is TRBV5-1 and J is TRBJ2-4; D might be TRBD2 (5 bases). Trimming stripped 0 bases from V and 9 bases from J, with 13 bases between. Germline V gives CDR1 SGHRS, CDR2 YFSETQ. The CDR3 sequence is 14 residues long. CDR3 nucleotides: TGCGCCAGCAGCTTGGCCCTTCTAGCAACCATTCAGTACTTC. Translation: CASSLALLATIQYF.

This clonotype appeared a few times. J is TRBJ2-1 and V is TRBV28, with D possibly matching TRBD1 (6 bases). The germline V gene encodes CDR1 MDHEN and CDR2 SYDVKM. V shed 3 bases and J shed 0 bases, with 12 bases lying between them. There are 16 residues in the CDR3. In DNA, the CDR3 is TGTGCCAGCAGTTTTAACCAGGGGAGCTCCTACAATGAGCAGTTCTTC. Translating gives CASSFNQGSSYNEQFF.

V gene TRBV20-1 combines with J gene TRBJ2-2; either TRBD1 or TRBD2 may fit D (5 bases each). Germline CDR1 DFQATT, CDR2 SNEGSKA (reference sequence). V shed 7 bases and J shed 4 bases, with 16 bases lying between them. CDR3 length equals 14 residues. CDR3 sequence: CSVLGGTVTGELFF. Written as DNA, the CDR3 is TGCAGTGTCCTGGGTGGGACCGTCACCGGGGAGCTGTTTTTT.

This clonotype was detected ten times or more. The chain combines TRBV12-3 or TRBV12-4 with TRBJ2-1; D unresolved. The CDR3 has 14 amino acids. Trimming took 3 bases from V and 0 from J, leaving 6 bases between them. DNA for the CDR3: TGTGCCAGCAGTTTCTCGAGCTCCTACAATGAGCAGTTCTTC. This translates into CASSFSSSYNEQFF.

This clonotype has at least ten counts. This chain joins TRBV12-3 or TRBV12-4 and TRBJ1-6; 7 bases align to TRBD1. J gave up 10 bases and V 5 bases, and 5 bases lay outside the gene matches. This CDR3 region has 13 residues. CDR3 in amino acids: CASSRQGKSPLHF. CDR3 coding DNA: TGTGCCAGCAGTCGACAGGGAAAATCACCCCTCCACTTT.

This chain links TRBV7-6 with TRBJ2-7; D is unresolved. This CDR3 is 14 amino acids long. Trimming removed 5 bases at V and 6 bases at J, with 17 bases between. CDR1 and CDR2 (germline): SGHVS, FNYEAQ. CDR3 coding DNA: TGTGCCAGCAGCCCGCCCGGACGCAGAACCGAGCAGTACTTC. It translates to CASSPPGRRTEQYF. Combining the CDR3 with reference TRBV7-6 and TRBJ2-7 gives the whole variable domain GAGVSQSPRYKVTKRGQDVALRCDPISGHVSLYWYRQALGQGPEFLTYFNYEAQQDKSGLPNDRFSAERPEGSISTLTIQRTEQRDSAMYRCASSPPGRRTEQYFGPGTRLTVT.

The J gene is TRBJ2-3, the V gene TRBV29-1; tentative D call: TRBD2 (7 bases). Trimming removed 3 bases at V and 4 bases at J, with 17 bases between. The CDR3 length is 15 residues. In germline, CDR1 is SQVTM, CDR2 ANQGSEA. CDR3 DNA: TGCAGCGTTGATGGATTTCGGGGGGCACCAGATACGCAGTATTTT. Protein sequence: CSVDGFRGAPDTQYF.

This chain joins TRBV6-5 and TRBJ2-1; 9 bases line up with TRBD1. The V and J ends lost 2 bases and 9 bases, in that order; junction bases with no gene match: 2. In germline, CDR1 is MNHEY, CDR2 SVGAGI. The CDR3 covers 13 residues. The CDR3 is CASSYPGQGEQFF. The CDR3 bases are TGTGCCAGCAGTTACCCGGGACAGGGTGAGCAGTTCTTC.

This clonotype appeared a few times. The V call is TRBV12-3 or TRBV12-4, the J call TRBJ2-3, with D possibly being TRBD1 (5 bases). The CDR3 sequence is 12 residues long. Deletions cut 6 bases from V and 6 bases from J, with 10 bases between. The CDR3 loop reads CASRGLRDTQYF. The CDR3 DNA reads TGTGCCAGCAGGGGGCTCCGCGATACGCAGTATTTT.

This chain connects TRBV20-1 to TRBJ2-7, with 10 bases lining up with TRBD2. J was trimmed by 3 bases and V by 2 bases; bases with no gene match: 1. This CDR3 contains 13 residues. Germline V gene sequence: CDR1 DFQATT, CDR2 SNEGSKA (reference sequence). The CDR3 DNA reads TGCAGTGCTAGACTAGCGGGGGACTACGAGCAGTACTTC. It yields the protein CSARLAGDYEQYF.

The chain has TRBV7-9 and TRBJ1-4, with a weak D call TRBD1 (5 bases). V shed 7 bases and J shed 6 bases, with 18 bases lying between them. The CDR3 length is 15 residues. Germline CDR1 and CDR2: SEHNR and FQNEAQ (reference sequence). The CDR3 loop is CASTPFDRKDEKLFF. CDR3 sequence (DNA): TGTGCCAGCACTCCTTTCGACAGAAAGGATGAAAAACTGTTTTTT.

This clonotype showed up just a few times. This chain uses TRBV29-1 with TRBJ2-7, with unresolved D. Germline CDR1 SQVTM, CDR2 ANQGSEA. The CDR3 loop spans 12 amino acids. Trimming left V 6 bases short and J 1 base short, with 10 bases between. CDR3 in amino acids: CSVGDGSYEQYF. The CDR3 DNA is TGCAGCGTGGGTGACGGATCCTACGAGCAGTACTTC.